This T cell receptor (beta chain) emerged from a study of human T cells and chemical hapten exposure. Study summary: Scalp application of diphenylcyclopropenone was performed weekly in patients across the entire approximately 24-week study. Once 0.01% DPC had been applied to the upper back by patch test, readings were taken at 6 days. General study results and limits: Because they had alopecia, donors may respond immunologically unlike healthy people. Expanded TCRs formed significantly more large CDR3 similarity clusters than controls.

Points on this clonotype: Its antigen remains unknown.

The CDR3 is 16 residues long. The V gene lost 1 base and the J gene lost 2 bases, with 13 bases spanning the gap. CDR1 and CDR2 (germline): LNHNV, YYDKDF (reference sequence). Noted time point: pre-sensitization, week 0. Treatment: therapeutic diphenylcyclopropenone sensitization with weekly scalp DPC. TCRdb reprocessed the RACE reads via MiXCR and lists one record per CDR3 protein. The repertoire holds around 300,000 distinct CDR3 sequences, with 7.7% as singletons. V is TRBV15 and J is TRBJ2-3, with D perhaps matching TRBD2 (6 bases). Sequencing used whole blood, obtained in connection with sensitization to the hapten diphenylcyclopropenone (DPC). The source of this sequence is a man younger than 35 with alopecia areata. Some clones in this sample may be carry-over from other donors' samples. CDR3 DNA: TGTGCCACCAGCAGAGGGGGGACTGATAACACAGATACGCAGTATTTT. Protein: CATSRGGTDNTDTQYF.